Each of the 9 T cell receptor beta chains below was sequenced from the same sample in a study of T cell responses to AZD1222 COVID-19 vaccine. Assay used: immunoSEQ multiplex PCR; TCRdb lists only in-frame clones, some missing. The sample consists of 120,000 to 150,000 clones, about 93% of them appearing once. Specimen: peripheral blood, collected on day 0 of AZD1222 vaccination. The receptor source for this set is an adult in good health.

The chain carries TRBV5-5 and TRBJ1-5; no firm D call. V was shortened by 0 bases and J by 0 bases, with 7 bases between the two germline ends. Germline-derived CDR1 and CDR2 are SGHKS and YYEKEE (reference sequence). This CDR3 is built from 15 residues. The CDR3 sequence: CASSLVSYSNQPQHF. In DNA form, the CDR3 reads TGTGCCAGCAGCTTGGTATCTTATAGCAATCAGCCCCAGCATTTT.

V and J are TRBV2 and TRBJ1-6, with no clear D. CDR1 and CDR2 (germline): SNHLY, FYNNEI. CDR3 size: 15 residues. Deletions cut 2 bases from V and 8 bases from J, with 13 bases between. The CDR3 bases are TGTGCCAGCAGTGAACCCGGAGGGAACTATTCACCCCTCCACTTT. Translated: CASSEPGGNYSPLHF.

The chain combines TRBV11-2 with TRBJ1-1, with TRBD1 matching 12 bases. The CDR3 contains 19 residues. Germline CDR1 and CDR2: SGHAT and FQNNGV. After removal of 6 bases from V and 4 bases from J, the junction contained 18 bases not matched to a gene. The CDR3 reads CASSPTIPGQGAVGTEAFF. As DNA, the CDR3 is TGTGCCAGCAGTCCAACTATCCCGGGACAGGGGGCTGTGGGCACTGAAGCTTTCTTT.

J is TRBJ2-2 and V is TRBV19, with D maybe TRBD2 (5 bases). Germline CDR1 and CDR2: LNHDA and SQIVND (reference sequence). Trimming shortened V by 7 bases and J by 1 base, and 13 bases separated the two germline ends. The CDR3 runs to 15 residues. The CDR3 reads CASNMLGMNTGELFF. The CDR3, as DNA: TGTGCCAGTAATATGCTCGGGATGAACACCGGGGAGCTGTTTTTT.

This sequence joins TRBV2 and TRBJ2-3; 7 positions agree with TRBD1. V shed 5 bases, J shed 6 bases, and the junction held 5 bases outside the gene matches. Germline V gene lookup returns CDR1 SNHLY and CDR2 FYNNEI. This CDR3 contains 13 residues. Here the CDR3 DNA reads TGTGCCAGCAGTAGACAGGGATGGGATACGCAGTATTTT. Translation gives CASSRQGWDTQYF.

This chain connects TRBV18 to TRBJ1-1; no definite D call. Trimming left V 6 bases short and J 0 bases short, with 5 bases between. Germline V gene sequence: CDR1 KGHSH, CDR2 LQKENI. This CDR3 comprises 12 residues. The CDR3 coding sequence is TGTGCCAGCTCCGGGATGAACACTGAAGCTTTCTTT. The encoded protein is CASSGMNTEAFF.

The chain has TRBV2 and TRBJ1-1; possibly TRBD1 for D (5 bases). Germline V CDR1 and CDR2: SNHLY, FYNNEI. Between the trimmed V and J ends, which lost 3 bases and 1 base, there was a span of 6 bases. CDR3 size: 13 residues. The CDR3 here is CASSDRANTEAFF. The CDR3 nucleotides read TGTGCCAGCAGTGACAGGGCGAACACTGAAGCTTTCTTT. Full variable domain (missing parts from reference TRBV2 and TRBJ1-1): EPEVTQTPSHQVTQMGQEVILRCVPISNHLYFYWYRQILGQKVEFLVSFYNNEISEKSEIFDDQFSVERPDGSNFTLKIRSTKLEDSAMYFCASSDRANTEAFFGQGTRLTVV.

The V gene is TRBV7-8, the J gene TRBJ2-1; D is possibly TRBD1 (6 bases). CDR3 length equals 14 residues. Germline V gene sequence: CDR1 SGHVS, CDR2 FQNEAQ. The V gene lost 1 base and the J gene lost 4 bases, with 8 bases spanning the gap. CDR3 DNA: TGTGCCAGCAGCTTAGGGACAGTTTACAATGAGCAGTTCTTC. The encoded protein is CASSLGTVYNEQFF.

The chain combines TRBV6-5 with TRBJ1-1; no firm D call. V dropped 11 bases and J dropped 0 bases, with 7 bases sitting between them. The CDR3 spans 11 residues. Per germline, CDR1 MNHEY and CDR2 SVGAGI. In DNA, the CDR3 is TGTGCCTCTCGTCTGAACACTGAAGCTTTCTTT. Encoded protein: CASRLNTEAFF.